This T cell receptor (beta chain) was identified during a study of cytomegalovirus exposure and HLA in healthy donors. The sample holds one count of this clone. The PCR contained 60 Vbeta and 13 Jbeta primers. Here immunoSEQ multiplex PCR was the method, and the copy in TCRdb shows in-frame clones only, minus some. The sample has approximately 150,000 clones; about 83% are singletons. The germline V gene encodes CDR1 SGHNT and CDR2 YYREEE (reference sequence). Trimming cost V 4 bases and J 5 bases, with 14 bases left between them. The CDR3 is 14 residues long. The chain links TRBV5-4 to TRBJ2-3; possible D gene TRBD2, 6 bases. This receptor was obtained from a man aged 35 to 55 in good health and CMV-seropositive. The sample consisted of PBMCs. The CDR3 bases are TGTGCCAGCAGCCGAACGACTAGGGGAGATACGCAGTATTTT. Amino acids: CASSRTTRGDTQYF. The full variable domain, in which reference TRBV5-4 and TRBJ2-3 provide the parts outside the CDR3, is ETGVTQSPTHLIKTRGQQVTLRCSSQSGHNTVSWYQQALGQGPQFIFQYYREEENGRGNFPPRFSGLQFPNYSSELNVNALELDDSALYLCASSRTTRGDTQYFGPGTRLTVL.